Following are 10 T cell receptor delta chains from one sample sequenced in a study of γδ T cells in repeated Plasmodium falciparum infection. TCRdb repeated clone calling on the multiplex PCR reads with CATT. Of 75,000 to 100,000 delta-chain clones listed, under 1.5% are singletons. Flow sorting of PBMC yielded separate Vgamma9/Vdelta2+ and Vdelta2-negative gammadelta T cell populations for bulk repertoire analysis. Sequences were obtained from gamma-delta T cells from blood. Every receptor here comes from a pool of human donors (malaria-infected and uninfected, not separated).

This clone was detected many times. The protein that TCRdb holds for this DNA derives from a much larger clone and differs from the translated DNA at residue 18, which likely indicates a read error; the protein shown here is translated from the DNA. The rearrangement links TRDV1 to TRDJ1; 10 bases map to TRDD3. This CDR3 is 21 amino acids long. In germline, CDR1 is TSWWSYY, CDR2 QGS. The CDR3, as DNA: TGTGCTCTTGGGGAATGCCACCTAGACCGCGGGGGATACGGGTACACCGATAATCTCATCTTT. Its translation: CALGECHLDRGGYGYTDNLIF.

This clone occurred a few times. A much larger clone lies a single base off, so this may be a read error. Different DNA sequences within this sample yield the same CDR3. The J gene has no call, while the V gene is TRDV2; the table calls TRDD3, which could not be checked here. Germline CDR1 is GEAIGNYY and CDR2 is EKD. The CDR3 has 15 amino acids. For the CDR3, the DNA is TGTGCCTGTGACACCTGGAGGATACGAGCCGATAAGCTCATCTTT. This codes for CACDTWRIRADKLIF.

On this clone itself: One base separates it from a far larger clone, so it is likely a read error. The sample contains more than one DNA sequence encoding this CDR3. The chain joins TRDV3 to TRDJ1; D tentatively fits TRDD1 or TRDD3 (5 bases each). The CDR3 totals 14 residues. CDR1 is TVYSNPD, CDR2 GDNSRS, per germline (reference sequence). The V gene lost 4 bases and the J gene lost 0 bases, with 15 bases spanning the gap. The CDR3 DNA reads TGTGCCTGGAAATCCGGGGGTTACACCGATAAACTCATCTTT. It is translated as CAWKSGGYTDKLIF.

This clone came up a few times. A single base is all that separates this from a far larger clone, so a read error is likely. In the same sample, other DNA sequences code for this CDR3. The V gene is TRDV1, the J gene TRDJ1, with D perhaps matching TRDD3 (6 bases). TCRdb offers no J gene call, so here the DNA was matched to germline to obtain one. CDR3 length equals 19 residues. Germline-derived CDR1 and CDR2 are TSWWSYY and QGS. In DNA form, the CDR3 reads TGTGCTCTTGGGTTGGGCCTCCCAATACTGGGACACTACACTGATAAACTCATCTTT. Protein: CALGLGLPILGHYTDKLIF.

This clone was counted at least ten times. The chain joins TRDV1 to TRDJ1; 8 nucleotides agree with TRDD3. V lost 5 bases, J lost 0 bases, and 32 bases stayed unmatched. CDR1 is TSWWSYY and CDR2 is QGS in the germline V gene. The CDR3 runs to 24 residues. The CDR3 region has the DNA TGTGCTCTTGGGCCGTCCCCGCCTAATTTCTGGGGGACGCGGATGATGGAGTACACCGATAAACTCATCTTT. Protein: CALGPSPPNFWGTRMMEYTDKLIF.

A word on this clone: This DNA's translation differs at residue 12 from TCRdb's protein, which comes from a much larger clone; a read error is likely, and the protein shown is translated from the DNA. This chain connects TRDV2 to TRDJ1, with 9 bases fitting TRDD3. J lost 3 bases, V lost 0 bases, and 10 bases had no gene match. The CDR3 contains 17 residues. Per germline, CDR1 GEAIGNYY and CDR2 EKD. CDR3 in amino acids: CACDTVGLGDPADKLIF. CDR3 coding DNA: TGTGCCTGTGACACCGTGGGCCTGGGGGATCCTGCCGATAAACTCATCTTT.

This clone was counted ten times or more. Other DNA sequences within the sample encode an identical CDR3. The chain recombines TRDV3 with TRDJ1; the match to TRDD3 covers 12 bases. The V gene's germline CDR1 is TVYSNPD and CDR2 GDNSRS (reference sequence). The length of the CDR3 is 19 residues. Germline trimming cut 3 bases from V and 0 bases from J; bases unmatched to any gene: 17. This chain's CDR3 is CAFDKLYWGILRDTDKLIF. The DNA for the CDR3 is TGTGCCTTCGACAAGCTGTACTGGGGGATACTGAGGGACACCGATAAACTCATCTTT.

In its sample, this clone was seen a few times. The TCRdb protein, from a much larger clone, departs from this DNA's translation at residue 6, likely by read error; the protein shown derives from the DNA. The CDR3 DNA is TGTGCCTTATCGGTAAGGGATTGGGGCACCGATAAACTCATCTTT. This gives the protein CALSVRDWGTDKLIF. The chain has TRDV1 and TRDJ1, with a weak D call TRDD3 (5 bases). Germline V gene data show CDR1 as TSWWSYY and CDR2 as QGS. CDR3 size: 15 residues.

This clone occurred many times. The TCRdb protein, from a much larger clone, departs from this DNA's translation at residue 10, likely by read error; the protein shown derives from the DNA. The chain carries TRDV2 and TRDJ1; TRDD3 agrees at 9 bases. Germline V gene data show CDR1 as GEAIGNYY and CDR2 as EKD. The length of the CDR3 is 20 residues. Germline trimming cut 2 bases from V and 0 bases from J; bases unmatched to any gene: 18. This CDR3 is CACDRLLGDPLDRHTDKLIF. The CDR3 DNA sequence: TGTGCCTGTGACAGACTGCTGGGGGATCCGCTAGACCGACACACCGATAAACTCATCTTT.

This clone was recorded many times. The rearrangement uses TRDV2 and TRDJ3; 11 nucleotides line up with TRDD3. The ends lost 2 bases at V and 0 bases at J; junction bases unmatched: 2. The CDR3 length is 18 residues. Germline CDR1 GEAIGNYY, CDR2 EKD. DNA of the CDR3: TGTGCCTGTGACAGTACTGGGGGATACTCCTGGGACACCCGACAGATGTTTTTC. This encodes CACDSTGGYSWDTRQMFF.